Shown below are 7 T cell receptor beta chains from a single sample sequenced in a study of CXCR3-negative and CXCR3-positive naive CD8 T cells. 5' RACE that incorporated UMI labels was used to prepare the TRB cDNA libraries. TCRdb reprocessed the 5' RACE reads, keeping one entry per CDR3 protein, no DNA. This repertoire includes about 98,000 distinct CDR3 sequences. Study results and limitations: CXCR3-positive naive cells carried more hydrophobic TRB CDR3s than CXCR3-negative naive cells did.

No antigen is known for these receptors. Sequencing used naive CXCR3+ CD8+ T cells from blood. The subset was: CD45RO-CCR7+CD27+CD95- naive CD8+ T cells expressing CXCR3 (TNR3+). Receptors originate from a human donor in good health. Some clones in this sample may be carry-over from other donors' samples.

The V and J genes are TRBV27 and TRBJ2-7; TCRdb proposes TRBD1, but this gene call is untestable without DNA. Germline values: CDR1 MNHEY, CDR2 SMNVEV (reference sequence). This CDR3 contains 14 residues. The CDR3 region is CASSGGTSSYEQYF.

CDR3 in amino acids: CASSANRGAYGYTF. The gene calls are TRBV6-5 and TRBJ2-7; TCRdb indicates TRBD1, and absent DNA this call remains unverified. The CDR3 is made up of 14 amino acids. Germline CDR1 reads MNHEY; CDR2 reads SVGAGI.

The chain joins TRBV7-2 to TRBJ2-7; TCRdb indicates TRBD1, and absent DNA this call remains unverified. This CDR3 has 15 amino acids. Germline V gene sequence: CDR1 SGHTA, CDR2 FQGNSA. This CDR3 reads CASSSYAGVSYEQYF.

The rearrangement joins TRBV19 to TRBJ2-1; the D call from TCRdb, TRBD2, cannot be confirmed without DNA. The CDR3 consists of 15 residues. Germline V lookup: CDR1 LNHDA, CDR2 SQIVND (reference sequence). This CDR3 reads CASSIDLAGIDEQFF.

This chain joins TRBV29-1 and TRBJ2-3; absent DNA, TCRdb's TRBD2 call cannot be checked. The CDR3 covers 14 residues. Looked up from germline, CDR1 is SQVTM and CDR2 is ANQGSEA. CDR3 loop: CSAGTSGGTDTQYF.

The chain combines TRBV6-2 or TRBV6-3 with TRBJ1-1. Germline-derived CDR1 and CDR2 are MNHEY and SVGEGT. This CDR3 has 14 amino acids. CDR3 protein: CASSQTFMNTEAFF.

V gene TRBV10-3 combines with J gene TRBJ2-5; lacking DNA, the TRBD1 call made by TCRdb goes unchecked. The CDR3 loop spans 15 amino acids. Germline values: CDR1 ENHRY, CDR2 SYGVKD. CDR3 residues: CAISESRTATETQYF.